This T cell receptor beta chain was profiled in a study of technical replicates of blood from a handful of donors. Deletions cut 5 bases from V and 6 bases from J, with 10 bases between. The CDR3 length is 12 residues. Germline CDR1 and CDR2: WSHSY and SAAADI. The repertoire was sequenced with immunoSEQ multiplex PCR; TCRdb's copy has only in-frame clones and lacks some. The table includes tens of thousands of clones, 93% detected once. What was sequenced was T cells isolated from PBMCs. The chain uses TRBV10-2 and TRBJ2-5; D may be TRBD1 (5 bases). This TCR came from a human donor in good health. The CDR3, as DNA: TGCGCCAGCAGTAGTAAGGGGAAGACCCAGTACTTC. Encoded protein: CASSSKGKTQYF.